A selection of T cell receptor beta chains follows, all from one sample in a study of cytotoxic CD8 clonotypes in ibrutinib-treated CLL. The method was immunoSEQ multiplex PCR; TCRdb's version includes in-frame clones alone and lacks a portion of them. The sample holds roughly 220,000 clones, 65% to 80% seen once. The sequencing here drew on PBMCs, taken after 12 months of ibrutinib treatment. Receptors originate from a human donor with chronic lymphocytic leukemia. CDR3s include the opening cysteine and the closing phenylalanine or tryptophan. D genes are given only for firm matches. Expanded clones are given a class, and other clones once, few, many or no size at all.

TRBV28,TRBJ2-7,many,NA,CASSLQGPYEQYF,TGTGCCAGCAGTTTACAGGGCCCATACGAGCAGTACTTC
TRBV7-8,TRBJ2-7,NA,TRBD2,CASSLPTGTSRYEQYF,TGTGCCAGCAGCTTACCGACCGGGACTAGCCGCTACGAGCAGTACTTC
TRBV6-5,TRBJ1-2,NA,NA,CASSYSLGGGGYTF,TGTGCCAGCAGTTACTCCCTGGGGGGCGGTGGCTACACCTTC
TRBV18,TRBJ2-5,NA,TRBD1,CASSLGQQETQYF,TGTGCCAGCTCACTGGGACAGCAAGAGACCCAGTACTTC
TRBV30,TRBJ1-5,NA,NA,CAWSVTASNQPQHF,TGTGCCTGGAGTGTTACAGCTAGCAATCAGCCCCAGCATTTT
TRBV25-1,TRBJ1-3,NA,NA,CASEKPQGDTIYF,TGTGCCAGCGAGAAACCACAGGGAGACACCATATATTTT
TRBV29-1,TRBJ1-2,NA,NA,CSVDGQTYGYTF,TGCAGCGTTGACGGACAGACCTATGGCTACACCTTC
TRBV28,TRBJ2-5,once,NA,CASSEGGKETQYF,TGTGCCAGCAGTGAAGGGGGAAAAGAGACCCAGTACTTC
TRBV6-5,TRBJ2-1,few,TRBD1,CASSGQGSHNEQFF,TGTGCCAGCAGTGGACAGGGCTCCCACAATGAGCAGTTCTTC
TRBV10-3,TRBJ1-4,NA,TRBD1,CASTGNNEKLFF,TGTGCTTCGACAGGGAATAATGAAAAACTGTTTTTT
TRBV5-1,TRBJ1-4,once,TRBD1,CASSLEGQVTTNEKLFF,TGCGCCAGCAGCTTGGAGGGACAGGTGACAACTAATGAAAAACTGTTTTTT
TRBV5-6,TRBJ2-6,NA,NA,CASSPPGAALGRANVLTF,TGTGCCAGCAGCCCGCCGGGGGCAGCCTTGGGTAGAGCCAACGTCCTGACTTTC
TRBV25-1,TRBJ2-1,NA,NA,CASSPSRTGQSRNEQFF,TGTGCCAGCAGCCCTAGTAGAACCGGACAGTCCCGCAATGAGCAGTTCTTC
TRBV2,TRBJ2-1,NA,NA,CASLAGSPYNEQFF,TGTGCCAGCTTGGCAGGGAGCCCCTACAATGAGCAGTTCTTC
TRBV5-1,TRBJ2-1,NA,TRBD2,CASSFSGGAYNEQFF,TGCGCCAGCAGCTTTAGCGGGGGGGCCTACAATGAGCAGTTCTTC
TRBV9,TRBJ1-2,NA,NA,CASSVPGQYGYTF,TGTGCCAGCAGCGTACCAGGGCAGTATGGCTACACCTTC
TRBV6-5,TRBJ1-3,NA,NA,CASSLTTRGNTIYF,TGTGCCAGCAGCTTAACGACGAGGGGAAACACCATATATTTT
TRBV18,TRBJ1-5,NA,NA,CASSPLGTWDQPQHF,TGTGCCAGCTCACCATTAGGGACTTGGGATCAGCCCCAGCATTTT
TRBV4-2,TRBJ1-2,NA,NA,CASSLNPGAAAYGYTF,TGTGCCAGCAGCCTGAACCCCGGGGCAGCCGCCTATGGCTACACCTTC
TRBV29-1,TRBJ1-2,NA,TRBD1,CSAPRGHGDYGYTF,TGCAGCGCTCCCAGGGGGCACGGGGACTATGGCTACACCTTC